This T cell receptor beta chain stems from a study of regulatory T cells in long-lasting Graves disease. At the level of the study: Patients with persistent Graves' disease had over 5 years of antithyroid drugs and persistent TSH receptor antibodies. Study outcomes and limitations: Persistent disease favored TRBV28, TRBJ1-2 and TRBJ2-5.

Points on this clonotype: Its antigen is not identified.

The sample's time point: persistent/refractory GD, antithyroid drugs over 5 years with positive TRAb. Making the TCR library involved RNA that had been extracted from PBMCs. Graves' disease was diagnosed by American Thyroid Association guidelines. As a group, patients came from one endocrinology department in Xi'an, China. This CDR3 comprises 16 residues. CDR1 DFQATT and CDR2 SNEGSKA come from the germline V gene (reference sequence). Between the trimmed V and J ends, which lost 3 bases and 4 bases, there was a span of 21 bases. Sequencing libraries for TCR beta were prepared with iRepertoire HTBI primers and Arm-PCR of CDR3 regions. TCRdb analysed the multiplex PCR reads with MiXCR anew, one entry per CDR3 protein. There are 500,000 to 700,000 distinct CDR3 sequences in the sample; around 32% occur only once, and 40% to 50% lies in the top ten.

Source: peripheral blood mononuclear cells (PBMCs), taken when the disease was refractory, from a patient treated with antithyroid drugs. The J gene is TRBJ1-1, the V gene TRBV20-1, with D perhaps matching TRBD1 (5 bases). This TCR came from a female donor with Graves disease. CDR3: CSARGGFPQSTTEAFF. CDR3 DNA sequence: TGCAGTGCTAGGGGGGGGTTTCCGCAGTCCACCACTGAAGCTTTCTTT.